Described below is a single T cell receptor beta chain sequence and its context. The sample belongs to a study of blood T cell repertoires in COVID-19. Authors' analysis steps: Cell counts per sample came from amplifying reference gene primers. Data came from immunoSEQ multiplex PCR; TCRdb stores just in-frame clones and leaves some out. For V, J and clone size, that table is used; D and trimming come from the DNA. The sample lists 65,000 or so clones, about 90% occurring once. Sequencing used peripheral blood. The source is a human donor with acute or convalescent COVID-19. The donor label of this sample is uncertain.

The CDR3, as DNA: TGTGCCAGCAGACCCCCGGCGGGACAGGGTAGTCCTAGGAATCAGCCCCAGCATTTT. Translation gives CASRPPAGQGSPRNQPQHF. The chain has TRBV28 and TRBJ1-5; 9 nucleotides line up with TRBD1. The germline V gene has CDR1 MDHEN and CDR2 SYDVKM. V was clipped by 6 bases and J by 4 bases; unmatched bases: 19. This CDR3 has 19 amino acids.